The 14 T cell receptor beta chains below all came from one sample that was sequenced in a study of blood T cells in healthy people across ages. Sample-barcoded 5' priming and a J-beta primer mix drove a second PCR of about 7 to 12 cycles. TCRdb recomputed calls from the 5' RACE reads with MiXCR, one row per CDR3 protein. The sample records some 1.8 million distinct CDR3 sequences, about two fifths being singletons. Sequenced sample: blood. These receptors all stem from a human donor in good health.

This clonotype occurred a few times. J is TRBJ1-4 and V is TRBV20-1; D perhaps matches TRBD1 (6 bases). The CDR3 contains 13 residues. V lost 4 bases and J lost 8, with 14 bases in between. CDR1 and CDR2 from the germline V gene are DFQATT and SNEGSKA (reference sequence). The CDR3 nucleotides are TGCAGTGCTAAAACGACAGGATCCGAAAAACTGTTTTTT. It encodes CSAKTTGSEKLFF.

This chain connects TRBV20-1 to TRBJ1-2; D remains unclear. CDR3 length: 13 amino acids. CDR1 DFQATT and CDR2 SNEGSKA come from the germline V gene (reference sequence). V lost 0 bases to trimming and J lost 4 bases, with 9 bases between them. The CDR3: CSAREQNLYGYTF. The CDR3 nucleotides are TGCAGTGCTAGAGAACAGAACCTCTATGGCTACACCTTC.

The J gene is TRBJ2-3, the V gene TRBV7-9; D tentatively reads TRBD1 or TRBD2 (6 bases each). The CDR3 length is 15 residues. Trimming took off 3 bases at V and 3 bases at J, with 13 bases between the two ends. Per germline, CDR1 SEHNR and CDR2 FQNEAQ (reference sequence). CDR3 amino acids: CASSLNGGLTDTQYF. Written as DNA, the CDR3 is TGTGCCAGCAGCTTGAACGGGGGCCTTACAGATACGCAGTATTTT.

V is TRBV14 and J is TRBJ1-4; D unclear. V was cut by 5 bases and J by 7 bases, with 11 bases left in between. CDR3 length: 13 amino acids. The germline V gene has CDR1 SGHDN and CDR2 FVKESK. As DNA, the CDR3 is TGTGCCAGCAGCAACGGACCTGGTGAAAAACTGTTTTTT. It translates to CASSNGPGEKLFF.

V and J are TRBV7-3 and TRBJ1-2, with 7 bases that match TRBD1. The germline CDR1 and CDR2 sequences are SGHTA and FQGTGA. V shed 3 bases, J shed 4 bases, and the junction held 14 bases outside the gene matches. The CDR3 spans 17 residues. DNA for the CDR3: TGTGCCAGCAGCTTGTTCCCAAAGACGACAGGGACCTATGGCTACACCTTC. It encodes CASSLFPKTTGTYGYTF. The entire variable domain, with the rest obtained from reference TRBV7-3 and TRBJ1-2, is as follows: GAGVSQTPSNKVTEKGKYVELRCDPISGHTALYWYRQSLGQGPEFLIYFQGTGAADDSGLPNDRFFAVRPEGSVSTLKIQRTERGDSAVYLCASSLFPKTTGTYGYTFGSGTRLTVV.

This clonotype was recorded many times. V gene TRBV4-2 combines with J gene TRBJ2-3; D gene ambiguous. V was cut by 6 bases and J by 4 bases, with 11 bases left in between. Germline V gene sequence: CDR1 LGHNA, CDR2 YNFKEQ. This CDR3 has 13 amino acids. The chain's CDR3 is CASSPSGPDTQYF. As DNA, the CDR3 is TGTGCCAGCAGTCCGTCCGGCCCAGATACGCAGTATTTT.

This clonotype was observed a handful of times. The chain employs TRBV27 and TRBJ2-7, with a possible D match to TRBD2 (6 bases). CDR3 length: 14 residues. Germline assignment: CDR1 MNHEY and CDR2 SMNVEV (reference sequence). Trimming took 0 bases from V and 7 from J, leaving 13 bases between them. CDR3 coding DNA: TGTGCCAGCAGTTTATCCGCACCCGGGGGTGAGCAGTACTTC. Its protein product is CASSLSAPGGEQYF.

The rearrangement joins TRBV27 to TRBJ2-1, with TRBD1 identical over 8 bases. CDR3 length: 15 amino acids. Looked up from germline, CDR1 is MNHEY and CDR2 is SMNVEV (reference sequence). Trimming cost V 6 bases and J 4 bases; bases outside gene matches: 8. This CDR3 reads CASSRDRGQYNEQFF. In nucleotides, the CDR3 is TGTGCCAGCAGCCGTGACAGGGGACAGTACAATGAGCAGTTCTTC.

V is TRBV2 and J is TRBJ1-5; D is unclear. The CDR3 loop spans 16 amino acids. The germline V gene encodes CDR1 SNHLY and CDR2 FYNNEI. The ends were cut back, 6 bases at V and 0 bases at J, with 15 bases in the middle. The CDR3: CASRPTEEYSNQPQHF. CDR3 nucleotide sequence: TGTGCCAGCAGACCTACCGAGGAGTATAGCAATCAGCCCCAGCATTTT.

This clonotype was observed a handful of times. V usage is TRBV6-5 and J usage is TRBJ1-1, with D hard to call. Germline V gene lookup returns CDR1 MNHEY and CDR2 SVGAGI. The germline V and J ends were trimmed by 6 bases and 6 bases, with 11 bases remaining between them. The CDR3 has 12 amino acids. CDR3 amino acids: CASRSRVPEAFF. The CDR3 bases are TGTGCCAGCAGGTCGAGGGTTCCTGAAGCTTTCTTT.

The CDR3 reads CASRKNPIVYEQYF. The CDR3 DNA is TGTGCCAGCAGGAAAAATCCGATCGTGTACGAGCAGTACTTC. The gene calls are TRBV6-2 or TRBV6-3 and TRBJ2-4; unclear D gene. Matching the DNA end better, TRBJ2-7 makes the J call doubtful. The CDR3 contains 14 residues. Looked up from germline, CDR1 is MNHEY and CDR2 is SVGEGT.

Note on this clonotype: A much larger clone sits a single nucleotide away, making a read error possible. This sequence joins TRBV15 and TRBJ2-1, with D unresolved. The CDR3 has 14 residues. Germline V CDR1 and CDR2: LNHNV, YYDKDF (reference sequence). This chain's CDR3 is CAISRGKVEHTKFF. The CDR3 DNA reads TGTGCCATCAGCAGAGGTAAAGTCGAACACACAAAGTTCTTC.

This sequence joins TRBV27 and TRBJ2-5; D might be TRBD1 (6 bases). The J call may be faulty, since TRBJ2-7 better matches the DNA end. This CDR3 has 15 residues. Germline lookup yields CDR1 MNHEY and CDR2 SMNVEV (reference sequence). The DNA for the CDR3 is TGTGCCAGCAGTTTATATCTGGACAGAGGCTACGAGCAGTACTTC. Protein sequence: CASSLYLDRGYEQYF.

This chain links TRBV6-1 with TRBJ2-5; tentative D call: TRBD2 (6 bases). V was shortened by 3 bases and J by 7 bases, with 18 bases between the two germline ends. Germline V gene sequence: CDR1 MNHNS, CDR2 SASEGT. The CDR3 loop spans 15 amino acids. CDR3 loop: CASSESLGTSGTQYF. Written as DNA, the CDR3 is TGTGCCAGCAGTGAGAGTTTAGGGACTTCTGGGACCCAGTACTTC.